A selection of T cell receptor beta chains follows, all from one sample in a study of cytomegalovirus exposure and HLA in healthy donors. TCRdb keeps only in-frame clones here, not all; method: immunoSEQ multiplex PCR. Of about 140,000 clones listed, more than 70% are singletons. Sequencing was carried out using PBMCs. These receptors all come from a male donor in good health and CMV-seropositive. Each CDR3 is given with its conserved first and last residue. D genes are given only for firm matches. Part of the rows lack a size; the others show once, few, many or a class for expanded clones.

v_gene	d_gene	j_gene	abundance	CDR3nt	CDR3aa
TRBV19	.	TRBJ1-2	.	TGTGCCAGTACCAAACACAGCGGGGGGCTGGACTATGGCTACACCTTC	CASTKHSGGLDYGYTF
TRBV9	TRBD2	TRBJ2-1	.	TGTGCCAGCAGCGATACGGGACTAGCTTTTAGTGAGCAGTTCTTC	CASSDTGLAFSEQFF
TRBV7-6	.	TRBJ2-7	once	TGTGCCAGCAGCCCGGTTGGAGGTAACGAGCAGTACTTC	CASSPVGGNEQYF
TRBV6-1	TRBD1	TRBJ2-1	.	TGTGCCAGCAGACCACAGGGGGCCTTGGGGAATGAGCAGTTCTTC	CASRPQGALGNEQFF
TRBV19	TRBD2	TRBJ2-1	.	TGTGCCAGTAGTGTCGGACTAGCGGGAGTACGGGATGAGCAGTTCTTC	CASSVGLAGVRDEQFF
TRBV10-3	TRBD2	TRBJ2-3	.	TGTGCCATCAGTTTTAGCGGGACTAACACAGATACGCAGTATTTT	CAISFSGTNTDTQYF
TRBV19	.	TRBJ1-2	.	TGTGCCAGTAGTATAGACCGGAACTATGGCTACACCTTC	CASSIDRNYGYTF
TRBV9	TRBD1	TRBJ1-6	.	TGTGCCAGCAGCGACGCCGGGGACAGGACCTTCTCCTATAATTCACCCCTCCACTTT	CASSDAGDRTFSYNSPLHF
TRBV11-3	.	TRBJ2-7	.	TGTGCCAGCAGTTATAGCGGTACGGGGGATGAGCAGTACTTC	CASSYSGTGDEQYF
TRBV5-5	.	TRBJ1-4	.	TGTGCCAGCAGCCAGGGACAAACCCTTGAAAAACTGTTTTTT	CASSQGQTLEKLFF
TRBV11-2	TRBD1	TRBJ2-5	.	TGTGCCAGCAGCCCGCAGGGGGCTGGAGAGACCCAGTACTTC	CASSPQGAGETQYF
TRBV4-1	.	TRBJ2-7	.	TGCGCCAGCAGCCAAGATCGCACCCGAGGCGTTTACGAGCAGTACTTC	CASSQDRTRGVYEQYF
TRBV6-1	TRBD1	TRBJ1-1	.	TGTGCCAGCAGTGAACGGACAGGGGGCCCCCCCTTAGCTTTCTTT	CASSERTGGPPLAFF
TRBV5-4	.	TRBJ1-1	.	TGTGCCAGCAGCTTGGATGCGGACACTGAAGCTTTCTTT	CASSLDADTEAFF
TRBV6-5	TRBD2	TRBJ2-7	.	TGTGCCAGCACTCTAGCGGGGGAGCACGAGCAGTACTTC	CASTLAGEHEQYF
TRBV6-5	TRBD1	TRBJ2-7	.	TGTGCCAGCAGTTACTCAAGAGGGGGCCACGAGCAGTACTTC	CASSYSRGGHEQYF
TRBV19	TRBD2	TRBJ2-7	.	TGTGCCAGTAGTACCGACCATCTAGCGGGGGGTTTTTACGAGCAGTACTTC	CASSTDHLAGGFYEQYF
TRBV4-3	TRBD2	TRBJ2-1	.	TGCGCCAGCAGCCAAGATCGCGGGCTAGCGGGCTACAATGAGCAGTTCTTC	CASSQDRGLAGYNEQFF
TRBV12-5	TRBD2	TRBJ2-1	.	TGTGCTAGTGGTTTGGTTCTCCCCTCTAGCGGAAAAACCAATGAGCAGTTCTTC	CASGLVLPSSGKTNEQFF
TRBV5-1	.	TRBJ2-2	.	TGCGCCAGCAGCCCCGCGGGACAGCCCATGATAGGGGAGCTGTTTTTT	CASSPAGQPMIGELFF
TRBV5-8	.	TRBJ1-2	.	TGTGCCAGCAGCCAGAGCCACTGGGAGGGAGCTAACTATGGCTACACCTTC	CASSQSHWEGANYGYTF
TRBV29-1	TRBD2	TRBJ2-3	once	TGCAGCGTTGAAGGTGGACTAGCGGGAGTAGATACGCAGTATTTT	CSVEGGLAGVDTQYF
TRBV10-1	.	TRBJ1-4	once	TGCGCCAGCAGTGAGTACATCGATGAAAAACTGTTTTTT	CASSEYIDEKLFF
TRBV5-1	TRBD2	TRBJ2-7	.	TGCGCCAGCAGCTCAAGACTAGCGGGGACCTACGAGCAGTACTTC	CASSSRLAGTYEQYF
TRBV5-6	.	TRBJ2-7	.	TGTGCCAGCAGCTTGACGGGATCAGACTACGAGCAGTACTTC	CASSLTGSDYEQYF
TRBV12-5	TRBD1	TRBJ2-1	.	TGTGCCATATCAGGGGGCTCGTCGGATGAGCAGTTCTTC	CAISGGSSDEQFF
TRBV7-9	.	TRBJ2-2	.	TGTGCCAGCAGCTTATCTTCCTACACCGGGGAGCTGTTTTTT	CASSLSSYTGELFF
TRBV10-1	TRBD2	TRBJ2-2	.	TGCGCCAGCAGGGGACTAGCGGGGAACGGGGAGCTGTTTTTT	CASRGLAGNGELFF
TRBV29-1	TRBD1	TRBJ1-2	.	TGCAGTGTGGACAGGCTCTATGGCTACACCTTC	CSVDRLYGYTF
TRBV6-1	.	TRBJ1-5	.	TGTGCCAGCAGTGAAGTGGAGCCCGGGAGGGAGCCCCAGCATTTT	CASSEVEPGREPQHF
TRBV7-9	.	TRBJ2-7	.	TGTGCCAGCAGCTTGCGGGGAGGCTACGAGCAGTACTTC	CASSLRGGYEQYF
TRBV2	.	TRBJ2-7	.	TGTGCCAGCAGGCGGACCTACGAGCAGTACTTC	CASRRTYEQYF
TRBV6-5	.	TRBJ1-5	.	TGTGCCAGCAGGAGAACAGGGCTGGGTAATCAGCCCCAGCATTTT	CASRRTGLGNQPQHF
TRBV29-1	.	TRBJ1-2	.	TGCAGCGTTGAAGTGGGACAACGTAACTATGGCTACACCTTC	CSVEVGQRNYGYTF
TRBV5-6	TRBD2	TRBJ2-2	.	TGTGCCAGCAGCTTGACCAGCGGGGGTTCCTTCACCGGGGAGCTGTTTTTT	CASSLTSGGSFTGELFF
TRBV5-4	TRBD1	TRBJ2-5	.	TGTGCCAGCAGCTGGGCGACAGGGGTAGGGAAGACCCAGTACTTC	CASSWATGVGKTQYF
TRBV28	TRBD1	TRBJ2-7	.	TGTGCCAGCAGTTTCTCGTACCGGGACAGGACCTACGAGCAGTACTTC	CASSFSYRDRTYEQYF
TRBV7-2	.	TRBJ2-1	.	TGTGCCAGCAGCCCACAGCTCCAGGGCAATGAGCAGTTCTTC	CASSPQLQGNEQFF
TRBV5-8	.	TRBJ2-4	.	TGTGCCAGCAGCTTGGGACAGGACCTAAACATTCAGTACTTC	CASSLGQDLNIQYF
TRBV7-9	.	TRBJ2-7	.	TGTGCCAGCAGACCGTCTAGTGTCGGGCAGTACTTC	CASRPSSVGQYF
TRBV9	.	TRBJ1-2	.	TGTGCCAGCAGCGTAGGAGGTTTACATGGCTACACCTTC	CASSVGGLHGYTF
TRBV20-1	.	TRBJ2-5	.	TGCAGTGCGGGGGGAGAGGAGACCCAGTACTTC	CSAGGEETQYF
TRBV4-1	.	TRBJ2-1	.	TGCGCCAGCAGCCAAGACCTACGGAATGAGCAGTTCTTC	CASSQDLRNEQFF
TRBV7-9	TRBD1	TRBJ2-7	.	TGTGCCAGCAGCTTAGGGGACAGGGCTGCCTACGAGCAGTACTTC	CASSLGDRAAYEQYF
TRBV5-1	.	TRBJ1-3	.	TGCGCCAGCAGCTACGACCGACAGAACTCTGGAAACACCATATATTTT	CASSYDRQNSGNTIYF
TRBV5-1	.	TRBJ2-1	.	TGCGCCAGCAGCTTGGCCGGCAATGAGCAGTTCTTC	CASSLAGNEQFF
TRBV7-9	TRBD1	TRBJ1-1	.	TGTTCCAGCAGCTTAGTCGGACAGGGCAACACTGAAGCTTTCTTT	CSSSLVGQGNTEAFF
TRBV6-1	.	TRBJ2-7	.	TGTGCCAGCAGTGACCACCCTATGGCGGGACCAACCTACGAGCAGTACTTC	CASSDHPMAGPTYEQYF
TRBV5-1	.	TRBJ1-1	.	TGCGCCAGCAGCTTGGGGGCCATGAACACTGAAGCTTTCTTT	CASSLGAMNTEAFF
TRBV7-9	TRBD1	TRBJ1-1	.	TGTGCCAGCAGTCGTCGGACAGGGGAGGATGCTTTCTTT	CASSRRTGEDAFF
TRBV28	TRBD1	TRBJ2-7	.	TGTGCCAGCAGTGCGACAGGGGGCGGGTACGAGCAGTACTTC	CASSATGGGYEQYF
TRBV11-1	.	TRBJ2-7	.	TGTGCCAGCAGCCGGACGGGGAATTCGGCCGAGCAGTACTTC	CASSRTGNSAEQYF
TRBV4-1	TRBD1	TRBJ1-5	.	TGCGCCAGCAGCCCCACAGGGGGCAATCAGCCCCAGCATTTT	CASSPTGGNQPQHF
TRBV5-1	TRBD2	TRBJ2-7	.	TGCGCCAGCAGCTTGCCGCTCTATCCGGGACTAGCGGTATACGAGCAGTACTTC	CASSLPLYPGLAVYEQYF
TRBV10-3	.	TRBJ2-7	once	TGTGCCATCAGTGCTACAGAGTACGAGCAGTACTTC	CAISATEYEQYF
TRBV18	TRBD1	TRBJ2-5	.	TGTGCCAGCTCACCCCCGGGACAGGGGGAGACCCAGTACTTC	CASSPPGQGETQYF
TRBV4-1	TRBD2	TRBJ2-7	.	TGCGCCAGCAGCAAATCGGGACTACCCCGATACGAGCAGTACTTC	CASSKSGLPRYEQYF